The present entry profiles one TCR beta chain with its context. What it binds is not known. This entry comes from a study of PD-1 blockade in classical Hodgkin lymphoma. Study information: Every 2 weeks, patients got 3 mg/kg intravenous nivolumab. Notes on the study in general: The repertoire differences lack a defined cause, possibly disease activity or prior therapy. Diminished baseline TCR diversity has been reported in newly diagnosed patients relative to healthy donors.

Sequencing used immunoSEQ multiplex PCR; TCRdb keeps in-frame clones, though not all of them. The sample consists of roughly 10,000 clones, about 68% of them appearing once. The time point: cycle 4 day 1 (C4D1), after around six weeks of nivolumab. Each patient experienced a relapse that followed autologous stem cell transplantation, and brentuximab vedotin exposure varied. Magnetic negative selection of thawed PBMCs yielded the CD8+ T cells. The CDR3 is 13 residues long. V shed 4 bases and J shed 3 bases, with 7 bases lying between them. CDR1 is SNHLY, CDR2 FYNNEI, per germline. V is TRBV2 and J is TRBJ1-3, with D maybe TRBD1 (5 bases). The TCR was taken from a human donor with classical Hodgkin lymphoma. The sample was CD8+ T cells from blood, taken before the fourth cycle of nivolumab. The CDR3 is CASSVGGGNTIYF. The CDR3, as DNA: TGTGCCAGCAGTGTGGGGGGTGGAAACACCATATATTTT.